The next 13 T cell receptor beta chains were all read from a single sample in a study of blood T cell repertoires in COVID-19. TCRdb keeps only in-frame clones here, not all; method: immunoSEQ multiplex PCR. The sample has under 250,000 clones; roughly 85% are singletons. The sample was peripheral blood. The receptors were sampled from a woman in her 70s with COVID-19, enrolled during active disease.

Written as DNA, the CDR3 is TGCAGCGTTGAAGAAGCCCAGGGTCTGCACTCTGGAAACACCATATATTTT. It encodes CSVEEAQGLHSGNTIYF. The chain links TRBV29-1 to TRBJ1-3, with D perhaps TRBD1 (5 bases). The CDR3 runs to 17 residues. Trimming shortened V by 0 bases and J by 0 bases, and 15 bases separated the two germline ends. Germline values: CDR1 SQVTM, CDR2 ANQGSEA.

The CDR3 DNA reads as TGTGCCAGCAGCCGAGTCTTAGCGGGGCTCTCCTACGAGCAGTACTTC. It specifies CASSRVLAGLSYEQYF. This rearrangement joins TRBV7-8 to TRBJ2-7; 8 bases are shared with TRBD2. The CDR3 runs to 16 residues. From germline, CDR1 is SGHVS and CDR2 FQNEAQ. Trimming removed 5 bases from V and 0 bases from J; junction bases left unmatched: 9.

V is TRBV9 and J is TRBJ1-1; maybe TRBD1 (5 bases). V was clipped by 0 bases and J by 6 bases, with 15 bases between them. The germline CDR1 and CDR2 sequences are SGDLS and YYNGEE. The CDR3 covers 15 residues. The CDR3 nucleotides are TGTGCCAGCAGCGTAGAAACAGGCTATCCATCTGAAGCTTTCTTT. Translating gives CASSVETGYPSEAFF.

This chain connects TRBV6-5 to TRBJ1-1, with 11 bases lining up with TRBD1. This CDR3 comprises 15 residues. CDR1 is MNHEY, CDR2 SVGAGI, per germline. V lost 6 bases, J lost 4 bases, and 7 bases stayed unmatched. The CDR3 region is CASRATGTGGTEAFF. As DNA, the CDR3 is TGTGCCAGCAGAGCAACCGGGACAGGGGGCACTGAAGCTTTCTTT.

This chain joins TRBV19 and TRBJ1-1; 8 bases are a match to TRBD1. CDR3 length equals 15 residues. Germline V gene data show CDR1 as LNHDA and CDR2 as SQIVND (reference sequence). V lost 4 bases, J lost 0 bases, and 4 bases stayed unmatched. DNA for the CDR3: TGTGCCAGTAGTACCGGGACAGGAATGAACACTGAAGCTTTCTTT. It specifies CASSTGTGMNTEAFF. Supplemented by reference TRBV19 and TRBJ1-1, the full variable domain reads DGGITQSPKYLFRKEGQNVTLSCEQNLNHDAMYWYRQDPGQGLRLIYYSQIVNDFQKGDIAEGYSVSREKKESFPLTVTSAQKNPTAFYLCASSTGTGMNTEAFFGQGTRLTVV.

J is TRBJ1-2 and V is TRBV5-1, with TRBD1 matching over 8 bases. The CDR3 is made up of 16 amino acids. Germline CDR1 SGHRS, CDR2 YFSETQ. J lost 4 bases, V lost 0 bases, and 8 bases had no gene match. The CDR3 region has the DNA TGCGCCAGCAGCTTGGCCGCGGACAGGGTAGGCTATGGCTACACCTTC. The encoded protein is CASSLAADRVGYGYTF.

The V and J genes are TRBV3-1 (or the pseudogene TRBV3-2) and TRBJ2-7; TRBD2 might be the D (5 bases). CDR3 size: 16 residues. The germline CDR1 and CDR2 sequences are LGHDT and YNNKEL (reference sequence). The V gene lost 3 bases and the J gene lost 3 bases, with 18 bases spanning the gap. The CDR3 DNA sequence: TGTGCCAGCAGCCACAGCCTAGCCGTAACGAGCTACGAGCAGTACTTC. Translated, it gives CASSHSLAVTSYEQYF.

The rearrangement links TRBV12-3 or TRBV12-4 to TRBJ1-2, with TRBD1 as a possible D gene (6 bases). CDR3 length: 12 amino acids. Deletions cut 6 bases from V and 4 bases from J, with 9 bases between. The CDR3 nucleotides read TGTGCCAGCAGACAGGGCACCTATGGCTACACCTTC. Its translation: CASRQGTYGYTF.

The rearrangement links TRBV4-3 to TRBJ1-4; 7 nucleotides match TRBD1. Per the germline V gene, CDR1 is LGHNA and CDR2 is YSLEER. The CDR3 is 15 amino acids. V was pared by 0 bases and J by 5 bases, with 3 bases of the junction left unmatched. CDR3: CASSQDRGWNEKLFF. For the CDR3, the DNA is TGCGCCAGCAGCCAAGACAGGGGGTGGAATGAAAAACTGTTTTTT.

This clone was recorded once. This rearrangement joins TRBV6-2 or TRBV6-3 to TRBJ2-5; the D is unclear. The ends were cut back, 5 bases at V and 5 bases at J, with 12 bases in the middle. The CDR3 totals 13 residues. CDR1 and CDR2 (germline): MNHEY, SVGEGT. The CDR3, as DNA: TGTGCCAGCAGTCACCTAGGCCGGGAGACCCAGTACTTC. Amino acid sequence: CASSHLGRETQYF.

This clone was picked up one time. The genes are TRBV29-1 and TRBJ1-2; TRBD1 agrees at 7 bases. Germline V gives CDR1 SQVTM, CDR2 ANQGSEA. This CDR3 is built from 11 residues. The V gene end was trimmed by 3 bases and the J gene end by 8 bases; junction bases not matched to a gene: 3. This CDR3 is CSVDRGDGYTF. CDR3 DNA sequence: TGCAGCGTTGACAGGGGGGACGGCTACACCTTC.

The chain combines TRBV7-8 with TRBJ1-5, with 7 bases lining up with TRBD1. The CDR3 totals 14 residues. Germline CDR1 SGHVS, CDR2 FQNEAQ. Germline trimming cut 3 bases from V and 7 bases from J; bases unmatched to any gene: 6. CDR3 amino acids: CASSLRQGYQPQHF. DNA of the CDR3: TGTGCCAGCAGCTTGCGACAGGGCTACCAGCCCCAGCATTTT. The variable domain in full, completed from reference TRBV7-8 and TRBJ1-5, reads GAGVSQSPRYKVAKRGQDVALRCDPISGHVSLFWYQQALGQGPEFLTYFQNEAQLDKSGLPSDRFFAERPEGSVSTLKIQRTQQEDSAVYLCASSLRQGYQPQHFGDGTRLSIL.

V usage is TRBV29-1 and J usage is TRBJ1-1; TRBD1 matches at 7 bases. This CDR3 comprises 13 residues. V shed 4 bases, J shed 2 bases, and the junction held 4 bases outside the gene matches. The germline V gene has CDR1 SQVTM and CDR2 ANQGSEA. The CDR3 region has the DNA TGCAGCGTTGGAAACAGGGGAAACACTGAAGCTTTCTTT. It specifies CSVGNRGNTEAFF. Filled out from reference TRBV29-1 and TRBJ1-1, the complete variable domain reads SAVISQKPSRDICQRGTSLTIQCQVDSQVTMMFWYRQQPGQSLTLIATANQGSEATYESGFVIDKFPISRPNLTFSTLTVSNMSPEDSSIYLCSVGNRGNTEAFFGQGTRLTVV.